A single T cell receptor (beta chain) is shown here with its context. No antigen is known for it. This entry belongs to a study of T cell responses to AZD1222 COVID-19 vaccine. General study results and limits: Only after the peak T cell response were repertoires sampled.

Data came from immunoSEQ multiplex PCR; TCRdb stores just in-frame clones and leaves some out. This sample has some 130,000 clones; about nine tenths occur once, and the top ten carry about 1.1%. Germline V gene data show CDR1 as LNHDA and CDR2 as SQIVND (reference sequence). V shed 6 bases and J 3 bases; nucleotides not matched to a gene: 7. This CDR3 has 15 residues. Recipients boosted at about 4 weeks or about 12 weeks are pooled. Specimen: peripheral blood, collected 28 days after the second AZD1222 dose. V and J are TRBV19 and TRBJ2-1; 8 positions match TRBD2. This TCR came from an adult who received the AZD1222 COVID-19 vaccine. CDR3 region: CASRKLAEFYNEQFF. CDR3 sequence (DNA): TGTGCCAGTAGAAAACTAGCGGAGTTCTACAATGAGCAGTTCTTC.